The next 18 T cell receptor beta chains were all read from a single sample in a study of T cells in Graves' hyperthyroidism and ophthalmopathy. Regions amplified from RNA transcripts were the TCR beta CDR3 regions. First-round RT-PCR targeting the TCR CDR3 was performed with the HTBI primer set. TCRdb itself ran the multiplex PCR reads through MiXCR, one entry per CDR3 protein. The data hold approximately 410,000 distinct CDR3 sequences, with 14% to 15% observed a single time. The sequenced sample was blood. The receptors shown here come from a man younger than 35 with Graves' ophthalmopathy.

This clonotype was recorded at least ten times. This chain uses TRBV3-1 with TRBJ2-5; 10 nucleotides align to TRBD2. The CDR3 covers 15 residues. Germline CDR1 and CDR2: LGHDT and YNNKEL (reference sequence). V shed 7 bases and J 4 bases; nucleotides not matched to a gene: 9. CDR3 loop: CASTRGGLAAETQYF. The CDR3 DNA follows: TGTGCCAGCACCCGAGGCGGACTAGCGGCAGAGACCCAGTACTTC.

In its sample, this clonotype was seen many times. The CDR3 protein is CASSPEGARLRAFF. The CDR3 DNA reads TGTGCCAGCTCACCAGAGGGAGCGCGGTTGAGAGCTTTCTTT. The gene calls are TRBV18 and TRBJ1-1; the D is unclear. Per germline, CDR1 KGHSH and CDR2 LQKENI. This CDR3 spans 14 amino acids. V was shortened by 2 bases and J by 10 bases, with 17 bases between the two germline ends. The full variable domain, its missing parts supplied by reference TRBV18 and TRBJ1-1, is NAGVMQNPRHLVRRRGQEARLRCSPMKGHSHVYWYRQLPEEGLKFMVYLQKENIIDESGMPKERFSAEFPKEGPSILRIQQVVRGDSAAYFCASSPEGARLRAFFGQGTRLTVV.

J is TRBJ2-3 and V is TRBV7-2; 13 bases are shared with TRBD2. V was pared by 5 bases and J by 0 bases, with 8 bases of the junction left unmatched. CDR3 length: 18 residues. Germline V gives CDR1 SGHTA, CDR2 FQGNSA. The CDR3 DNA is TGTGCCAGCAGCCCGACTAGCGGGAGGCACCCTAGCACAGATACGCAGTATTTT. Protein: CASSPTSGRHPSTDTQYF. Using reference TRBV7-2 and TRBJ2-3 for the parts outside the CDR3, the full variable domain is GAGVSQSPSNKVTEKGKDVELRCDPISGHTALYWYRQSLGQGLEFLIYFQGNSAPDKSGLPSDRFSAERTGGSVSTLTIQRTQQEDSAVYLCASSPTSGRHPSTDTQYFGPGTRLTVL.

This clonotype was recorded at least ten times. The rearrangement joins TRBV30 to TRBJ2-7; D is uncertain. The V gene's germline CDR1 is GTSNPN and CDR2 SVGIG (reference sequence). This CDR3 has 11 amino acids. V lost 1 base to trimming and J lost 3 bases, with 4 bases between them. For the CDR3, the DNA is TGTGCCTGGAGTGAGTACTACGAGCAGTACTTC. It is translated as CAWSEYYEQYF.

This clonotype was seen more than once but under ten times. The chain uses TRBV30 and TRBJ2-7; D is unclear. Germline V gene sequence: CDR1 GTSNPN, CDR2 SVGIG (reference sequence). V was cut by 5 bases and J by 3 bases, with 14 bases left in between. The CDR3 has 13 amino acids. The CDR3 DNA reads TGTGCCTGGTCTGCACAGCTAAACTACGAGCAGTACTTC. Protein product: CAWSAQLNYEQYF.

The CDR3 protein is CASSMGTANEQFF. The CDR3 coding sequence is TGTGCCAGTAGTATGGGTACGGCCAATGAGCAGTTCTTC. This sequence joins TRBV19 and TRBJ2-1, with D hard to call. The CDR3 covers 13 residues. The V gene lost 3 bases and the J gene lost 6 bases, with 9 bases spanning the gap. The germline CDR1 and CDR2 sequences are LNHDA and SQIVND (reference sequence). The variable domain in full, with the rest retrieved from reference TRBV19 and TRBJ2-1, is DGGITQSPKYLFRKEGQNVTLSCEQNLNHDAMYWYRQDPGQGLRLIYYSQIVNDFQKGDIAEGYSVSREKKESFPLTVTSAQKNPTAFYLCASSMGTANEQFFGPGTRLTVL.

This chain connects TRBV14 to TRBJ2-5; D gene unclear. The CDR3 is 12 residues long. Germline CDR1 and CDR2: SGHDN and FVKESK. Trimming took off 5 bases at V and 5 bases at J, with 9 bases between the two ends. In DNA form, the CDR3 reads TGTGCCAGCAGCTTAAACATGGAGACCCAGTACTTC. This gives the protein CASSLNMETQYF.

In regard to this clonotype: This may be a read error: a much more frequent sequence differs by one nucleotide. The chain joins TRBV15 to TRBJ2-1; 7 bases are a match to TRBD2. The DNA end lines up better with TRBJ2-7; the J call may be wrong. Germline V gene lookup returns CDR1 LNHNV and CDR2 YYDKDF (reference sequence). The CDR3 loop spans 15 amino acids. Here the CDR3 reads CATTQTSRTYNEQYF. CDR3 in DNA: TGTGCCACCACGCAGACTAGCCGGACCTACAATGAGCAGTACTTC.

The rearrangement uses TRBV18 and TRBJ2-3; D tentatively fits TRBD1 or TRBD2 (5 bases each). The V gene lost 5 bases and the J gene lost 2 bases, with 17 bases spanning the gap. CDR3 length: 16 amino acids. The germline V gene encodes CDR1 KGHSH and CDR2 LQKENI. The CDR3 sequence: CASSAKWDGATDTQYF. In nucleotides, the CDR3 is TGTGCCAGCTCAGCTAAATGGGACGGAGCCACAGATACGCAGTATTTT.

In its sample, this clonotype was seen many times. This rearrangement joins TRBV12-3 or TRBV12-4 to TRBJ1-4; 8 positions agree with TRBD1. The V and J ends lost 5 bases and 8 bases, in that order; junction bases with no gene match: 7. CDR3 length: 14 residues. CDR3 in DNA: TGTGCCAGCAGTCGCCGACAGGGGAACGAAAAACTGTTTTTT. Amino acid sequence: CASSRRQGNEKLFF.

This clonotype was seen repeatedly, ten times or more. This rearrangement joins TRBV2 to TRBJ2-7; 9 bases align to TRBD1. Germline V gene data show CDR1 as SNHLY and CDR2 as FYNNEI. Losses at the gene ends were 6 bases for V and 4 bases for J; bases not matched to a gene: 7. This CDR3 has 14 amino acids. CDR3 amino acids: CASRGTGWVYEQYF. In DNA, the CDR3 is TGTGCCAGCAGGGGGACAGGGTGGGTTTACGAGCAGTACTTC.

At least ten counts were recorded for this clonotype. The CDR3 is CASSPPGASSYEQYF. The CDR3 DNA reads as TGTGCCAGCTCACCCCCCGGGGCTAGCTCCTACGAGCAGTACTTC. This rearrangement joins TRBV18 to TRBJ2-7, with D perhaps assigned TRBD1 or TRBD2 (5 bases each). The ends were cut back, 3 bases at V and 0 bases at J, with 12 bases in the middle. The length of the CDR3 is 15 residues. Per germline, CDR1 KGHSH and CDR2 LQKENI. The entire variable domain, with the rest obtained from reference TRBV18 and TRBJ2-7, is as follows: NAGVMQNPRHLVRRRGQEARLRCSPMKGHSHVYWYRQLPEEGLKFMVYLQKENIIDESGMPKERFSAEFPKEGPSILRIQQVVRGDSAAYFCASSPPGASSYEQYFGPGTRLTVT.

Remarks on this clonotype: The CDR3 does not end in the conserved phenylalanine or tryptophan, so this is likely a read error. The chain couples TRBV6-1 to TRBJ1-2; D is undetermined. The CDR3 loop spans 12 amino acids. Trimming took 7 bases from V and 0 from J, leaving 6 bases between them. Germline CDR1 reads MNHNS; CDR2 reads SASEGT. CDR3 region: CASTGTNYGYTS. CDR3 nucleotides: TGTGCCAGCACGGGGACTAACTATGGCTACACCTCC.

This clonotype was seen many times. CDR3 coding DNA: TGTGCCAGCAGTGAAAATGAGGTGTCAGGCTATGGCTACACCTTC. It translates to CASSENEVSGYGYTF. The rearrangement joins TRBV2 to TRBJ1-2; D is uncertain. V was trimmed by 2 bases and J by 4 bases, leaving 14 bases between them. The CDR3 has 15 amino acids. The germline CDR1 and CDR2 sequences are SNHLY and FYNNEI.

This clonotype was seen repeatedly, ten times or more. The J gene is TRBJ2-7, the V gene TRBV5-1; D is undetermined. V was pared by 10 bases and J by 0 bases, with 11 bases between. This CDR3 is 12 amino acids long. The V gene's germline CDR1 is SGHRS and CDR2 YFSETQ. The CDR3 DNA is TGCGCCCACCCGGACGTCTCCTACGAGCAGTACTTC. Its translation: CAHPDVSYEQYF.

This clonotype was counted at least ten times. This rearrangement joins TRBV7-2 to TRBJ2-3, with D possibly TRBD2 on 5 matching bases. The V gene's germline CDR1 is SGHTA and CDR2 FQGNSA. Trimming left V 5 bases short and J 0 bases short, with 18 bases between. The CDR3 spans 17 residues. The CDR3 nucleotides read TGTGCCAGCAGCACAAACTTAAGGGAGTCTAGCACAGATACGCAGTATTTT. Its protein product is CASSTNLRESSTDTQYF. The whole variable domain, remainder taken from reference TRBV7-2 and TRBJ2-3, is GAGVSQSPSNKVTEKGKDVELRCDPISGHTALYWYRQSLGQGLEFLIYFQGNSAPDKSGLPSDRFSAERTGGSVSTLTIQRTQQEDSAVYLCASSTNLRESSTDTQYFGPGTRLTVL.

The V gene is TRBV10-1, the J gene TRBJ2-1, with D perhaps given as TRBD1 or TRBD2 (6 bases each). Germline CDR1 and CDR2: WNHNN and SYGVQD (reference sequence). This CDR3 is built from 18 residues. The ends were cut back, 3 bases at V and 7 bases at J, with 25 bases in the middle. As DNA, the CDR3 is TGCGCCAGCAGTGATACCCTGGGGGGCCCCCTACCCCCAAATGAGCAGTTCTTC. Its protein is CASSDTLGGPLPPNEQFF.

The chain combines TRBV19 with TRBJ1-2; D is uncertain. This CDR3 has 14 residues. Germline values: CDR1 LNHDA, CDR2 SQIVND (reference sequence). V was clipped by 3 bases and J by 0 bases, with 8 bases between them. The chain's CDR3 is CASSIRGTNYGYTF. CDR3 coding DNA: TGTGCCAGTAGTATTCGGGGAACTAACTATGGCTACACCTTC.